This TCR beta chain originates from a study of response to subunit inactivated influenza vaccine. TCRdb ran MiXCR on the RT-PCR reads and lists one entry per CDR3 protein. The sample includes fewer than 800,000 distinct CDR3 sequences, roughly 14% of them seen just once. In this sample, this clonotype turned up a few times. The antigen is not known. Study results and caveats: T cells newly recruited by each seasonal influenza vaccination are few, the authors suggested.

The sequences come from PBMCs from blood, collected less than 13 days after vaccination. This TCR was sampled from a man aged 50-60 years who received an inactivated influenza vaccine.

The CDR3 is CASSYSSSNEKLFF. The CDR3 DNA is TGTGCCAGCAGTTACTCGAGTAGTAATGAAAAACTGTTTTTT. The chain has TRBV6-5 and TRBJ1-4; D is undetermined. Trimming removed 0 bases from V and 4 bases from J, with 6 bases in between. The V gene's germline CDR1 is MNHEY and CDR2 SVGAGI. This CDR3 region has 14 residues.